This T cell receptor beta chain appears in the sequencing data of a study of cytomegalovirus exposure and HLA in healthy donors. Study observations and caveats: Compared with the roughly 730-donor mean, an Asian-associated ancestry cluster reportedly had fewer N-insertions, according to a later analysis.

PCR employed 60 Vbeta and 13 Jbeta primers. The repertoire was sequenced with immunoSEQ multiplex PCR; TCRdb's copy has only in-frame clones and lacks some. The data hold roughly 95,000 clones, with roughly four fifths observed a single time. The V gene's germline CDR1 is MNHEY and CDR2 SMNVEV (reference sequence). V dropped 8 bases and J dropped 5 bases, with 16 bases sitting between them. The CDR3 extends over 14 amino acids. For this clone: The antigen is undetermined.

Sequencing was carried out using PBMCs. The chain links TRBV27 to TRBJ1-5; TRBD1 might be the D (6 bases). The receptor comes from a man aged 30 to 39 in good health and CMV-seropositive. The CDR3, as DNA: TGTGCCAGCGCTGCGACAGGTGGATATCAGCCCCAGCATTTT. This translates into CASAATGGYQPQHF.